Sequencing of this TCR beta chain was carried out in a study of T cell responses to AZD1222 COVID-19 vaccine. Findings of the study overall: Just 5 or 6 AZD1222 recipients tested seropositive at baseline. Unmutated variant regions reportedly attract nearly half of all spike-specific TCRs. Sampling that yielded the repertoires occurred only after the peak T cell response.

Produced via immunoSEQ multiplex PCR; TCRdb's table is partial and in-frame only. The repertoire includes 250,000 to 300,000 clones, around 93% of them detected once, and around 0.5% sits in the top ten. This CDR3 contains 13 residues. Between the trimmed V and J ends, which lost 2 bases and 6 bases, there was a span of 8 bases. Germline V gives CDR1 ENHRY, CDR2 SYGVKD. Comments on this clone: Its specificity is unknown.

V and J are TRBV10-3 and TRBJ1-3, with D perhaps TRBD1 (5 bases). This sequence originates from an adult who received the AZD1222 COVID-19 vaccine. The specimen comprised peripheral blood, sampled 28 days after the second AZD1222 dose. This CDR3 is CAISEKGENTIYF. The CDR3 DNA sequence: TGTGCCATCAGTGAGAAAGGGGAAAACACCATATATTTT.